This T cell receptor (beta chain) was obtained from a study of shared clonotypes between healthy human individuals. Trimming removed 2 bases from V and 2 bases from J; junction bases left unmatched: 7. From germline, CDR1 is MNHEY and CDR2 SVGAGI. This CDR3 is built from 16 residues. For every subset, genomic DNA was evenly distributed across several immunoSEQ plates. Libraries were prepared by immunoSEQ multiplex PCR; TCRdb keeps only in-frame clonotypes and omits some of them. Of a few million clones in the sample, about 92% were seen once. Within Nashville, Tennessee resided all donors, each a Caucasian adult. CD4+ cells underwent separation, giving CD45RA+ naive and CD45RA-negative memory subsets. Findings of the study overall: Among donors, the sharing of clonotypes was expected to be influenced by sequencing depth.

Regarding this clone: Its target is unknown.

Sequences were obtained from naive CD4+ T cells from PBMCs. Described subset: CD45RA+ positively selected. The J gene is TRBJ1-1, the V gene TRBV6-5, with 8 bases that match TRBD1. The receptor's source is a young man in good health. Some clones in this sample may be carry-over from other donors' samples. The CDR3 loop reads CASSYTGGPLNTEAFF. Written as DNA, the CDR3 is TGTGCCAGCAGTTACACAGGGGGACCTTTAAACACTGAAGCTTTCTTT.